This TCR beta chain stems from a study of technical replicates of blood from a few donors. Per the germline V gene, CDR1 is LGHNA and CDR2 is YSLEER. Trimming at V came to 4 bases and at J to 2 bases, leaving 4 bases not matched to a gene. The CDR3 runs to 15 residues. The assay was immunoSEQ multiplex PCR, and TCRdb's table has in-frame clones only and misses some. The data hold 60,000 to 80,000 clones, with roughly 89% observed a single time. This chain connects TRBV4-3 to TRBJ2-7, with 11 bases identical to TRBD2. The receptor's source is a human donor in good health. Some clones in this sample may be carry-over from other donors' samples. The sample comprised PBMCs. CDR3 residues: CASSLLTSGTYEQYF. CDR3 sequence (DNA): TGCGCCAGCAGCCTATTGACTAGCGGGACCTACGAGCAGTACTTC.